The rows below give T cell receptor beta chains drawn from one sample of a study of CXCR3-negative and CXCR3-positive naive CD8 T cells. With the 5' RACE reads reprocessed, TCRdb shows one record per CDR3 protein and no DNA. The sample table includes around 96,000 distinct CDR3 sequences. The sequenced material came from naive CXCR3- CD8+ T cells from blood. These receptor sequences come from a human donor in good health. Some clones in this sample may be carry-over from other donors' samples. CDR3s include the opening cysteine and the closing phenylalanine or tryptophan. Fields, in order: V gene, CDR3 length, J gene, CDR3 protein.

TRBV29-1	14	TRBJ2-5	CSVRLAGEGETQYF
TRBV4-3	15	TRBJ2-7	CASSQDMGRAYEQYF
TRBV29-1	15	TRBJ2-1	CSVEPGLAESNEQFF
TRBV29-1	13	TRBJ1-2	CSPLLGTSDGYTF
TRBV12-3/TRBV12-4	14	TRBJ1-2	CASRGQGLYYGYTF
TRBV10-3	13	TRBJ2-3	CASRWDSTDTQYF
TRBV28	16	TRBJ2-7	CASSFRLGQGFDEQYF
TRBV7-9	13	TRBJ2-1	CASSLGPSDEQFF
TRBV14	15	TRBJ2-1	CASSQDRSTYNEQFF
TRBV4-3	13	TRBJ2-3	CASSHYSTDTQYF